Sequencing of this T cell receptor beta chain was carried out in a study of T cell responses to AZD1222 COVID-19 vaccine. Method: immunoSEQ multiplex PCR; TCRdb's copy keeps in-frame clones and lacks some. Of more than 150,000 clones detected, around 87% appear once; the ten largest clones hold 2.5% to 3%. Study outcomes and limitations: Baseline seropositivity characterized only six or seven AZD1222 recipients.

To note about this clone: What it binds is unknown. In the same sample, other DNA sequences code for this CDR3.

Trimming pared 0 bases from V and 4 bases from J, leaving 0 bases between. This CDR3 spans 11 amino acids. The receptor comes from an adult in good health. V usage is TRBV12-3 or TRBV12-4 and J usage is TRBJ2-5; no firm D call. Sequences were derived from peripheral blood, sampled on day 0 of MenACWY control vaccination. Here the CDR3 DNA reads TGTGCCAGCAGTTTAGCAGAGACCCAGTACTTC. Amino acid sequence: CASSLAETQYF.